The present TCR beta chain was sequenced within a study of T cell changes during pregnancy in multiple sclerosis. Only in-frame clones appear in the TCRdb table, and some are missing; sequencing was by immunoSEQ multiplex PCR. This table holds tens of thousands of clones, around 93% found once. V lost 1 base, J lost 1 base, and 17 bases lay in between. The CDR3 has 18 residues. Germline V lookup: CDR1 SGHTA, CDR2 FQGNSA. The receptor was derived from a female donor in good health, enrolled as a control in a pregnancy study. The source was CD4+ T cells from peripheral blood mononuclear cells, collected in the third trimester of pregnancy. This chain joins TRBV7-2 and TRBJ1-5; D may be TRBD1 (5 bases). For the CDR3, the DNA is TGTGCCAGCAGCTTAGTAGCCCTGACAGATCTAAGCAATCAGCCCCAGCATTTT. Its translation: CASSLVALTDLSNQPQHF.